The 5 T cell receptor beta chains reported below all come from one sample, sequenced in a study of T cell responses to AZD1222 COVID-19 vaccine. TCRdb's copy holds only in-frame clones and misses some; the assay was immunoSEQ multiplex PCR. The table includes about 60,000 clones, over 75% detected once. Source: peripheral blood, taken on day 0 of AZD1222 vaccination. The receptor source for this set is an adult in good health.

The V and J genes are TRBV7-8 and TRBJ2-7; 9 bases are a match to TRBD1. CDR1 SGHVS and CDR2 FQNEAQ come from the germline V gene. With 8 bases clipped from V and 5 bases from J, the junction kept 13 bases outside the gene matches. The CDR3 is 15 amino acids. CDR3 sequence reads: CASRRMGTGHHEQYF. Written as DNA, the CDR3 is TGTGCCAGCCGCAGGATGGGGACAGGGCACCACGAGCAGTACTTC.

V is TRBV6-6 and J is TRBJ2-5, with D possibly matching TRBD2 (6 bases). The CDR3 covers 13 residues. Germline V lookup: CDR1 MNHNY, CDR2 SVGAGI (reference sequence). V gave up 7 bases and J gave up 2 bases, with 11 bases separating them. The DNA for the CDR3 is TGTGCCAGCAATTTGGGACTGCAAGAGACCCAGTACTTC. Translation: CASNLGLQETQYF.

The chain uses TRBV28 and TRBJ1-5, with 7 positions matching TRBD1. The J segment lost 2 bases and the V segment lost 5 bases, leaving 9 bases of the junction unmatched. Germline CDR1 reads MDHEN; CDR2 reads SYDVKM. The CDR3 is 16 amino acids. The CDR3 DNA reads as TGTGCCAGCAGTAGGATACAGGGGCAAGGCAATCAGCCCCAGCATTTT. It yields the protein CASSRIQGQGNQPQHF.

With regard to this clone: A read error may account for a junction end that differs from germline. V usage is TRBV7-7 and J usage is TRBJ2-5; TRBD1 matches at 9 bases. This CDR3 region has 15 residues. Germline V gene lookup returns CDR1 SSHAT and CDR2 FNYEAQ (reference sequence). Written as DNA, the CDR3 is TGTGCTAGCAGCTTACAGACAGGGGGTAGAGAGACCCAGTACTTC. Protein product: CASSLQTGGRETQYF.

V gene TRBV5-1 combines with J gene TRBJ2-7, with D perhaps being TRBD1 or TRBD2 (5 bases each). V was shortened by 0 bases and J by 6 bases, with 19 bases between the two germline ends. The CDR3 covers 16 residues. CDR1 is SGHRS and CDR2 is YFSETQ in the germline V gene. CDR3 amino acids: CASSLAAGRYAGEQYF. CDR3 DNA sequence: TGCGCCAGCAGCTTGGCGGCAGGGCGGTATGCGGGCGAGCAGTACTTC.